Shown below are 30 T cell receptor beta chains from a single sample sequenced in a study of blood T cell repertoires in COVID-19. Profiling relied on immunoSEQ multiplex PCR, and the TCRdb table lists in-frame clones only, not all of them. The data contain roughly 230,000 clones, about 83% of them singletons. Source material: peripheral blood. Receptors originate from a man aged 50-60 years with acute or convalescent COVID-19.

The genes are TRBV6-5 and TRBJ2-5; maybe TRBD1 (5 bases). V lost 3 bases, J lost 9 bases, and 17 bases lay in between. This CDR3 comprises 14 residues. The germline V gene encodes CDR1 MNHEY and CDR2 SVGAGI. The CDR3 loop reads CASSYDNGWGAQYF. The CDR3 DNA follows: TGTGCCAGCAGTTATGACAACGGTTGGGGCGCCCAGTACTTC.

This chain's CDR3 is CASGPGISYEQYF. In DNA, the CDR3 is TGTGCCAGTGGTCCGGGAATTTCCTACGAGCAGTACTTC. The chain employs TRBV6-5 and TRBJ2-7; a weak D match, TRBD2 (5 bases). This CDR3 has 13 amino acids. Trimming took 9 bases from V and 1 from J, leaving 13 bases between them. Germline assignment: CDR1 MNHEY and CDR2 SVGAGI.

The rearrangement joins TRBV20-1 to TRBJ1-1; the D is unclear. The CDR3 covers 11 residues. Germline V gives CDR1 DFQATT, CDR2 SNEGSKA (reference sequence). CDR3 protein: CSSHPGTEAFF. CDR3 DNA: TGCAGCAGTCACCCCGGGACTGAAGCTTTCTTT.

This clone has a single count. V gene TRBV5-8 combines with J gene TRBJ2-7; TRBD1 aligns across 7 bases. After removal of 1 base from V and 2 bases from J, the junction contained 6 bases not matched to a gene. This CDR3 contains 15 residues. Germline V gene data show CDR1 as SGHTS and CDR2 as YDEGEE. CDR3 protein: CASSLPRDSTYEQYF. In DNA, the CDR3 is TGTGCCAGCAGCTTGCCCCGGGACAGCACCTACGAGCAGTACTTC.

V and J are TRBV29-1 and TRBJ2-7, with D possibly matching TRBD1 (5 bases). Per the germline V gene, CDR1 is SQVTM and CDR2 is ANQGSEA. The CDR3 loop spans 13 amino acids. V shed 1 base and J shed 3 bases, with 10 bases lying between them. CDR3: CSVEGGPFYEQYF. The CDR3 DNA follows: TGCAGCGTTGAAGGGGGCCCCTTCTACGAGCAGTACTTC.

J is TRBJ2-2 and V is TRBV5-1; possible D gene TRBD1, 5 bases. The CDR3 is made up of 15 amino acids. The V gene's germline CDR1 is SGHRS and CDR2 YFSETQ. The ends were cut back, 2 bases at V and 2 bases at J, with 10 bases in the middle. The DNA for the CDR3 is TGCGCCAGCAGCTTAGGGGCCGCTAACACCGGGGAGCTGTTTTTT. This codes for CASSLGAANTGELFF.

This chain joins TRBV11-3 and TRBJ2-1; 9 positions agree with TRBD2. CDR3 length: 15 amino acids. Germline V CDR1 and CDR2: SGHNT, YENEEA. V lost 1 base to trimming and J lost 7 bases; unmatched junction nucleotides: 5. DNA for the CDR3: TGTGCCAGCAGCTTAGCAGGCGGGAGGGTAAATGAGCAGTTCTTC. This encodes CASSLAGGRVNEQFF.

This chain joins TRBV29-1 and TRBJ2-7; 10 nucleotides match TRBD1. The V gene end was trimmed by 0 bases and the J gene end by 3 bases; junction bases not matched to a gene: 5. Germline values: CDR1 SQVTM, CDR2 ANQGSEA. The CDR3 extends over 15 amino acids. The CDR3 nucleotides are TGCAGCGTTGAAGACCAGACAGGGGGCGACTACGAGCAGTACTTC. Translating gives CSVEDQTGGDYEQYF.

This clone was found once. The chain uses TRBV6-6 and TRBJ2-7, with 8 nucleotides matching TRBD1. CDR1 is MNHNY, CDR2 SVGAGI, per germline (reference sequence). The CDR3 consists of 15 residues. After removal of 0 bases from V and 3 bases from J, the junction contained 4 bases not matched to a gene. The CDR3: CASSYSGQGVYEQYF. DNA for the CDR3: TGTGCCAGCAGTTACTCAGGACAGGGTGTCTACGAGCAGTACTTC.

The rearrangement uses TRBV28 and TRBJ2-3; 7 positions match TRBD2. CDR1 is MDHEN and CDR2 is SYDVKM in the germline V gene. The CDR3 is 15 amino acids. The ends lost 6 bases at V and 14 bases at J; junction bases unmatched: 20. This CDR3 is CASRVERGMGWPTYF. In DNA form, the CDR3 reads TGTGCCAGCAGAGTCGAGCGGGGCATGGGGTGGCCCACGTATTTT.

This clone has ten or more counts. The J gene is TRBJ1-2, the V gene TRBV5-4; the D gene is possibly TRBD1 (6 bases). The length of the CDR3 is 14 residues. Per the germline V gene, CDR1 is SGHNT and CDR2 is YYREEE (reference sequence). V was pared by 0 bases and J by 8 bases, with 14 bases between. The CDR3 sequence is CASSLGTDLGGYTF. The CDR3 DNA follows: TGTGCCAGCAGCTTGGGGACAGACCTGGGAGGCTACACCTTC.

The chain joins TRBV12-5 to TRBJ2-1; 11 nucleotides align to TRBD1. The CDR3 covers 14 residues. With V trimmed by 6 bases and J by 4 bases, 2 bases remained unmatched. Germline values: CDR1 LGHNT, CDR2 FRNRAP. The CDR3, as DNA: TGTGCTAGTGGAGGGACAGGGGGTTACAATGAGCAGTTCTTC. Amino acid sequence: CASGGTGGYNEQFF.

J is TRBJ2-3 and V is TRBV7-9; the match to TRBD2 covers 9 bases. This CDR3 comprises 16 residues. Trimming at V came to 5 bases and at J to 2 bases, leaving 8 bases not matched to a gene. Germline V gene sequence: CDR1 SEHNR, CDR2 FQNEAQ (reference sequence). Here the CDR3 DNA reads TGTGCCAGCAGCCTCAATAGCGGGAGTCTCACAGATACGCAGTATTTT. Its translation: CASSLNSGSLTDTQYF.

The chain has TRBV11-2 and TRBJ2-5, with 9 nucleotides matching TRBD2. Germline CDR1 is SGHAT and CDR2 is FQNNGV. J gave up 1 base and V 1 base, and 7 bases lay outside the gene matches. The CDR3 runs 17 residues. CDR3 nucleotides: TGTGCCAGCAGCTTAGGGCTAGCGGGGACCTTCCAAGAGACCCAGTACTTC. As protein: CASSLGLAGTFQETQYF.

The chain carries TRBV12-3 or TRBV12-4 and TRBJ2-7; D unresolved. The CDR3 extends over 13 amino acids. V was pared by 2 bases and J by 5 bases, with 10 bases between. For the CDR3, the DNA is TGTGCCAGCAGTTTAACGGTTTTGAACGAGCAGTACTTC. Its protein product is CASSLTVLNEQYF.

The V call is TRBV25-1, the J call TRBJ2-5, with 8 bases matching TRBD1. Trimming cost V 7 bases and J 5 bases; bases outside gene matches: 9. The CDR3 consists of 14 residues. Germline V lookup: CDR1 MGHDK, CDR2 SYGVNS. This CDR3 is CASTPGGIAETQYF. The CDR3, as DNA: TGTGCCAGCACCCCAGGGGGCATCGCGGAGACCCAGTACTTC. Supplemented by reference TRBV25-1 and TRBJ2-5, the full variable domain reads EADIYQTPRYLVIGTGKKITLECSQTMGHDKMYWYQQDPGMELHLIHYSYGVNSTEKGDLSSESTVSRIRTEHFPLTLESARPSHTSQYLCASTPGGIAETQYFGPGTRLLVL.

Written as DNA, the CDR3 is TGTGCCAGCAGTTTAAGACAGGCGGCCCAGCATTTT. It yields the protein CASSLRQAAQHF. This chain joins TRBV28 and TRBJ1-5, with D maybe TRBD1 (6 bases). V was trimmed by 2 bases and J by 11 bases, leaving 10 bases between them. The CDR3 contains 12 residues. Germline CDR1 reads MDHEN; CDR2 reads SYDVKM.

This chain joins TRBV11-2 and TRBJ2-7; 9 bases are a match to TRBD2. The ends lost 3 bases at V and 0 bases at J; junction bases unmatched: 6. The CDR3 loop spans 16 amino acids. Germline V CDR1 and CDR2: SGHAT, FQNNGV. The CDR3 DNA follows: TGTGCCAGCAGCTTGGGTGCGGGGGGGAGCTCCTACGAGCAGTACTTC. This sequence encodes CASSLGAGGSSYEQYF.

The V call is TRBV6-1, the J call TRBJ1-3; D call uncertain. Trimming cost V 5 bases and J 0 bases, with 5 bases left between them. This CDR3 has 13 amino acids. CDR1 and CDR2 from the germline V gene are MNHNS and SASEGT. In nucleotides, the CDR3 is TGTGCCAGCAGTCCTAACTCTGGAAACACCATATATTTT. Its protein product is CASSPNSGNTIYF.

This rearrangement joins TRBV7-2 to TRBJ1-6; TRBD1 matches at 9 bases. The germline CDR1 and CDR2 sequences are SGHTA and FQGNSA. The CDR3 extends over 15 amino acids. V shed 4 bases and J 11 bases; nucleotides not matched to a gene: 9. The CDR3 protein is CASSSVQGASTPLHF. CDR3 coding DNA: TGTGCCAGCAGCTCTGTACAGGGGGCGTCTACACCCCTCCACTTT.

The chain combines TRBV5-1 with TRBJ2-3; D unclear. In germline, CDR1 is SGHRS, CDR2 YFSETQ. V was pared by 2 bases and J by 1 base, with 11 bases between. This CDR3 is built from 15 residues. The CDR3 region is CASSFSSQGTDTQYF. CDR3 DNA sequence: TGCGCCAGCAGCTTTTCGTCCCAGGGCACAGATACGCAGTATTTT.

The V and J genes are TRBV30 and TRBJ1-3; unclear D gene. Germline V gives CDR1 GTSNPN, CDR2 SVGIG (reference sequence). The V end was cut by 1 base, the J end by 4 bases, with 8 bases between. CDR3 length equals 13 residues. The CDR3 region has the DNA TGTGCCTGGAGTGGTTTATCCGGAAACACCATATATTTT. Translation: CAWSGLSGNTIYF. The full variable domain, with the rest looked up from reference TRBV30 and TRBJ1-3, is SQTIHQWPATLVQPVGSPLSLECTVEGTSNPNLYWYRQAAGRGLQLLFYSVGIGQISSEVPQNLSASRPQDRQFILSSKKLLLSDSGFYLCAWSGLSGNTIYFGEGSWLTVV.

In its sample, this clone was seen once. V usage is TRBV28 and J usage is TRBJ1-5; 8 nucleotides line up with TRBD1. The junction had 10 bases not matched to a gene; V was cut back by 6 bases and J by 6 bases. The CDR3 spans 15 residues. Germline V gene data show CDR1 as MDHEN and CDR2 as SYDVKM. The CDR3 here is CASSPLDRVFQPQHF. Here the CDR3 DNA reads TGTGCCAGCAGCCCCCTGGACAGGGTGTTTCAGCCCCAGCATTTT.

In its sample, this clone was seen a few times. The chain has TRBV7-9 and TRBJ1-5; D ambiguous. Trimming shortened V by 2 bases and J by 0 bases, and 20 bases separated the two germline ends. The germline CDR1 and CDR2 sequences are SEHNR and FQNEAQ (reference sequence). This CDR3 spans 19 amino acids. The CDR3 DNA sequence: TGTGCCAGCAGCTTACTTACGAGGCCAGAGCTATATAGCAATCAGCCCCAGCATTTT. Translated, it gives CASSLLTRPELYSNQPQHF. Drawing the rest from reference TRBV7-9 and TRBJ1-5, the complete variable domain is DTGVSQNPRHKITKRGQNVTFRCDPISEHNRLYWYRQTLGQGPEFLTYFQNEAQLEKSRLLSDRFSAERPKGSFSTLEIQRTEQGDSAMYLCASSLLTRPELYSNQPQHFGDGTRLSIL.

The gene calls are TRBV7-2 and TRBJ2-7, with 7 bases fitting TRBD1. The V gene end was trimmed by 5 bases and the J gene end by 7 bases; junction bases not matched to a gene: 14. The CDR3 spans 15 residues. Germline CDR1 is SGHTA and CDR2 is FQGNSA. The CDR3 DNA reads TGTGCCAGCAGCCTCGACAGGGAGTTACTGAGAGAGCAGTACTTC. It codes for CASSLDRELLREQYF.

This clone came up once. V is TRBV27 and J is TRBJ2-3; 14 bases map to TRBD2. The CDR3 is made up of 19 amino acids. Looked up from germline, CDR1 is MNHEY and CDR2 is SMNVEV (reference sequence). Trimming cost V 2 bases and J 1 base; bases outside gene matches: 8. CDR3 DNA: TGTGCCAGCAGTTTAGGTCCTCCGGGACTAGCGGGAGGCACAGATACGCAGTATTTT. It translates to CASSLGPPGLAGGTDTQYF.

This rearrangement joins TRBV6-5 to TRBJ1-6, with D hard to call. This CDR3 comprises 13 residues. The ends were cut back, 7 bases at V and 10 bases at J, with 14 bases in the middle. The germline CDR1 and CDR2 sequences are MNHEY and SVGAGI. As DNA, the CDR3 is TGTGCCAGCACCCCTCGAGAGGAGTCACCCCTCCACTTT. Encoded protein: CASTPREESPLHF.

The chain carries TRBV6-5 and TRBJ1-1; no firm D call. Trimming removed 2 bases from V and 0 bases from J, with 7 bases in between. The CDR3 consists of 14 residues. Germline CDR1 and CDR2: MNHEY and SVGAGI. CDR3 nucleotide sequence: TGTGCCAGCAGTTACCGGCGGTTGAACACTGAAGCTTTCTTT. Translation: CASSYRRLNTEAFF.

The chain recombines TRBV7-3 with TRBJ2-3, with TRBD2 matching over 8 bases. J was trimmed by 0 bases and V by 5 bases; bases with no gene match: 7. CDR3 length: 16 amino acids. The germline V gene has CDR1 SGHTA and CDR2 FQGTGA. CDR3 sequence: CASSLGASGSTDTQYF. DNA for the CDR3: TGTGCCAGCAGCCTGGGGGCTAGCGGGAGCACAGATACGCAGTATTTT.

This clone was recorded a few times. The CDR3 spells CASSQLGGKGPGAFF. Here the CDR3 DNA reads TGTGCCAGCAGCCAATTAGGTGGAAAGGGGCCGGGAGCTTTCTTT. The chain combines TRBV3-1 (or the pseudogene TRBV3-2) with TRBJ1-1, with D tentatively TRBD1 (5 bases). The germline V and J ends were trimmed by 2 bases and 10 bases, with 20 bases remaining between them. This CDR3 spans 15 amino acids. CDR1 LGHDT and CDR2 YNNKEL come from the germline V gene (reference sequence).